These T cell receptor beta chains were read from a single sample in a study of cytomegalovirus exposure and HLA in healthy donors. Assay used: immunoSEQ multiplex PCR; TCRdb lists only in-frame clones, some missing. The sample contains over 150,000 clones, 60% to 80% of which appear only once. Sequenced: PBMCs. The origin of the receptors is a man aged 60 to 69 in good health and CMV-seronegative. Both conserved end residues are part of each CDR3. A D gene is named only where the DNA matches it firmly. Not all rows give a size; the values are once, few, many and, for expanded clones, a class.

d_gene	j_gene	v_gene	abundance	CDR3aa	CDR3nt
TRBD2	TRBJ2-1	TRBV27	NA	CASSLILAGGSIGQFF	TGTGCCAGCAGTTTAATATTAGCGGGAGGCTCTATTGGGCAGTTCTTC
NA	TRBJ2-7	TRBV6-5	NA	CASSYSRLAYEQYF	TGTGCCAGCAGTTACTCGAGACTAGCCTACGAGCAGTACTTC
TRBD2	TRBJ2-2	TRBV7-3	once	CASSVGLAANTGELFF	TGTGCCAGCAGCGTGGGACTAGCGGCGAACACCGGGGAGCTGTTTTTT
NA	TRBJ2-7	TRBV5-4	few	CASSLGHSYEQYF	TGTGCCAGCAGCTTGGGACACTCCTACGAGCAGTACTTC
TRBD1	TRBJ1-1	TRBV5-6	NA	CASSRTGRFGAFF	TGTGCCAGCAGCAGGACAGGGCGGTTTGGCGCTTTCTTT
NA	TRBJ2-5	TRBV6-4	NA	CASSDLTRRTQYF	TGTGCCAGCAGTGACCTTACTAGGCGGACCCAGTACTTC
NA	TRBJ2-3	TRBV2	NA	CASRRRQLSTDTQYF	TGTGCCAGCAGACGGAGACAGCTTAGCACAGATACGCAGTATTTT
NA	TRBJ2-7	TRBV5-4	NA	CASSLGGGGTYEQYF	TGTGCCAGCAGCTTGGGGGGAGGGGGTACCTACGAGCAGTACTTC
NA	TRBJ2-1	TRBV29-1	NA	CSVEDGAGHNNEQFF	TGCAGCGTTGAAGACGGCGCGGGCCATAACAATGAGCAGTTCTTC
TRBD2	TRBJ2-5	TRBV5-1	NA	CASSSLTSGSETQYF	TGCGCCAGCAGCTCGCTGACTAGCGGGAGTGAGACCCAGTACTTC
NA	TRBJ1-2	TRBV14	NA	CASSQDQGASFYYGYTF	TGTGCCAGCAGCCAAGATCAAGGGGCGAGCTTTTACTATGGCTACACCTTC
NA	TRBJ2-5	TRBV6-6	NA	CASRKLQGVRETQYF	TGTGCCAGCAGAAAATTACAGGGAGTGAGAGAGACCCAGTACTTC
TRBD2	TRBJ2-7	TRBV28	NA	CASTPGLAGLGTYEQYF	TGTGCCAGCACCCCGGGACTAGCGGGCTTAGGGACCTACGAGCAGTACTTC
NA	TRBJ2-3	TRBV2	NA	CASSPGHRLSTDTQYF	TGTGCCAGCAGTCCGGGACACAGACTTAGCACAGATACGCAGTATTTT
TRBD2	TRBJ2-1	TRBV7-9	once	CASSHLAGGRWNEQFF	TGTGCCAGCAGCCATCTAGCGGGAGGGCGGTGGAATGAGCAGTTCTTC
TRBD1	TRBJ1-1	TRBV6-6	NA	CASSVIQGRTEAFF	TGTGCCAGCAGTGTGATACAGGGGCGGACTGAAGCTTTCTTT
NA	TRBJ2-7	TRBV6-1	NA	CASSDVYEQYF	TGTGCCAGCAGTGACGTCTACGAGCAGTACTTC
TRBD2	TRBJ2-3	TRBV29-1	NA	CSVFPSPETSGRSTDTQYF	TGCAGCGTTTTCCCCTCACCAGAGACTAGCGGGAGGTCGACCGATACGCAGTATTTT
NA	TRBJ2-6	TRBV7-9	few	CASSLGLRAGSGANVLTF	TGTGCCAGCAGCTTAGGTCTGAGGGCAGGTTCTGGGGCCAACGTCCTGACTTTC
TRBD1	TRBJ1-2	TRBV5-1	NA	CASSSQQGARSGYTF	TGCGCCAGCAGCTCGCAACAGGGGGCGCGATCTGGCTACACCTTC
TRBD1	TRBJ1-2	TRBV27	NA	CASSLSPTGMLDYGYTF	TGTGCCAGCAGTTTATCCCCGACAGGGATGTTAGACTATGGCTACACCTTC
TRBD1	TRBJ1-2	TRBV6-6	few	CASSGTGSVYGYTF	TGTGCCAGCAGTGGGACAGGGTCCGTCTATGGCTACACCTTC
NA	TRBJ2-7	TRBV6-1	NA	CASSEVPRTDGTYEQYF	TGTGCCAGCAGTGAAGTGCCGAGGACAGACGGGACCTACGAGCAGTACTTC
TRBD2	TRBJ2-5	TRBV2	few	CASSELAVQETQYF	TGTGCCAGCAGTGAACTAGCGGTTCAAGAGACCCAGTACTTC
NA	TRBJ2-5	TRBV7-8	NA	CASSPRDGRQETQYF	TGTGCCAGCAGCCCAAGGGACGGGAGACAAGAGACCCAGTACTTC
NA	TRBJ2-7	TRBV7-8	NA	CASSLDLDFSREQYF	TGTGCCAGCAGCTTAGATCTGGACTTCTCTCGCGAGCAGTACTTC
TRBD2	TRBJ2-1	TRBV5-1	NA	CASSFLTSGGGEQFF	TGCGCCAGCAGCTTTCTGACTAGCGGGGGGGGTGAGCAGTTCTTC
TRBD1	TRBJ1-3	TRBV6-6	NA	CASTKRDSVSGNTIYF	TGTGCCAGCACCAAAAGGGACAGCGTCTCTGGAAACACCATATATTTT
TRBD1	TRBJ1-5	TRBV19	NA	CASTTPTQGDNQPQHF	TGTGCCAGTACTACCCCGACCCAGGGGGACAATCAGCCCCAGCATTTT
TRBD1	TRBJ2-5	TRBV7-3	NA	CASSPHGDSPRAKYF	TGTGCCAGCAGCCCACACGGGGACAGCCCTAGGGCTAAGTACTTC
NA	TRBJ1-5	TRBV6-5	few	CASSRSQGPNQPQHF	TGTGCCAGCAGCCGGTCGCAGGGGCCCAATCAGCCCCAGCATTTT
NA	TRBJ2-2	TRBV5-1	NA	CASSFSTWMKPGELFF	TGCGCCAGCAGCTTCTCGACATGGATGAAACCGGGGGAGCTGTTTTTT
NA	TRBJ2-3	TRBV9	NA	CASSPHSDPRGVDTQYF	TGTGCCAGCAGCCCCCACTCGGACCCCCGCGGGGTAGATACGCAGTATTTT
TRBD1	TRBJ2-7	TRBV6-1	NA	CAITGQMSSYEQYF	TGTGCCATCACGGGACAGATGAGCTCCTACGAGCAGTACTTC
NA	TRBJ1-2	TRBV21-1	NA	CASSKEPGTGKKNYGYTF	TGTGCCAGCAGCAAGGAGCCAGGGACAGGCAAAAAAAACTATGGCTACACCTTC
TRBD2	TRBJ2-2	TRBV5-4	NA	CASSLGTSGRLTGELFF	TGTGCCAGCAGTCTAGGGACTAGCGGGAGACTCACCGGGGAGCTGTTTTTT
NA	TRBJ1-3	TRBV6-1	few	CASSFGQSSGNTIYF	TGTGCCAGCAGCTTTGGACAGTCCTCTGGAAACACCATATATTTT
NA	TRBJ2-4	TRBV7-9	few	CASSLAGEDLNIQYF	TGTGCCAGCAGCTTAGCGGGGGAGGATCTGAACATTCAGTACTTC
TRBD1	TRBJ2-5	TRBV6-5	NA	CASSRTRQGWETQYF	TGTGCCAGCAGTAGGACTCGACAGGGGTGGGAGACCCAGTACTTC
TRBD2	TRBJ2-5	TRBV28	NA	CASSETSGGGETQYF	TGTGCCAGCAGTGAGACTAGCGGGGGGGGAGAGACCCAGTACTTC
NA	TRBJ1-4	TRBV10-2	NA	CASVIDRGGTNEKLFF	TGCGCCAGCGTGATCGACCGGGGGGGAACTAATGAAAAACTGTTTTTT
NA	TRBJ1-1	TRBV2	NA	CASFDRGGMNTEAFF	TGTGCCAGCTTCGACAGAGGGGGTATGAACACTGAAGCTTTCTTT
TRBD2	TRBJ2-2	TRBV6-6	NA	CASSYFGGGNTGELFF	TGTGCCAGCAGTTACTTCGGGGGGGGGAACACCGGGGAGCTGTTTTTT
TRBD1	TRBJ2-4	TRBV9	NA	CASSVDPWDRGNIQYF	TGTGCCAGCAGCGTAGATCCATGGGACAGGGGAAACATTCAGTACTTC
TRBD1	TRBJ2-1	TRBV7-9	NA	CASSFFVWTGNMSGEQFF	TGTGCCAGCAGCTTTTTCGTGTGGACAGGGAACATGTCGGGTGAGCAGTTCTTC
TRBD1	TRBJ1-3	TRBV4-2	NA	CASSQAPGGPGNTIYF	TGTGCCAGCAGCCAAGCACCAGGGGGCCCGGGAAACACCATATATTTT
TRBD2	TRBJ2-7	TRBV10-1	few	CASSGPGLAGDEQYF	TGCGCCAGCAGTGGCCCGGGACTAGCGGGCGACGAGCAGTACTTC
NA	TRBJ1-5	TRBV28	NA	CASSQQGQPQHF	TGTGCCAGCAGTCAACAGGGTCAGCCCCAGCATTTT
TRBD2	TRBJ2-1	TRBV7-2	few	CATGLAVDNEQFF	TGTGCCACCGGACTAGCCGTCGACAATGAGCAGTTCTTC
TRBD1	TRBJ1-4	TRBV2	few	CASRWDSGEKLFF	TGTGCCAGCCGATGGGACAGTGGAGAAAAACTGTTTTTT
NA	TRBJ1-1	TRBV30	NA	CAWESGGAPTEAFF	TGTGCCTGGGAGTCGGGGGGGGCGCCCACTGAAGCTTTCTTT
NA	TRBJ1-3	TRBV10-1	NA	CASSDPGLPGNTIYF	TGCGCCAGCAGTGACCCGGGACTGCCTGGAAACACCATATATTTT
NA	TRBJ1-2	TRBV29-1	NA	CSVEGAAVYGYTF	TGCAGCGTTGAGGGCGCAGCGGTCTATGGCTACACCTTC
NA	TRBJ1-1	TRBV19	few	CASSIDPPGGAGRANTEAFF	TGTGCCAGTAGTATAGATCCCCCCGGGGGGGCCGGGAGGGCCAACACTGAAGCTTTCTTT
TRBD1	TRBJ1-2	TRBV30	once	CAWSVTRQGNHGYTF	TGTGCCTGGAGTGTTACCCGACAGGGGAACCATGGCTACACCTTC